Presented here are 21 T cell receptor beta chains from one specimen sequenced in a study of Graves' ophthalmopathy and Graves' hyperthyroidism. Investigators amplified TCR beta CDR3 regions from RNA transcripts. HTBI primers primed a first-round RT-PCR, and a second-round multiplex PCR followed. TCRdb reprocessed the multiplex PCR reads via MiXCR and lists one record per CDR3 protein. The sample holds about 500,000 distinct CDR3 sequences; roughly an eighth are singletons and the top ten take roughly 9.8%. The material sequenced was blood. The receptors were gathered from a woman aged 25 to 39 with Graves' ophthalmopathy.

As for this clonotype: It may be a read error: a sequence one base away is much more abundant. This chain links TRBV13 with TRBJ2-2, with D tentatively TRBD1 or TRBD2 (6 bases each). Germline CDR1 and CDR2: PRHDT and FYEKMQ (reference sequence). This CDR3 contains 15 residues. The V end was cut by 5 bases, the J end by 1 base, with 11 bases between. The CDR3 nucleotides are TGTGCCAGCAGCCGCGGGGACATGAACACCGGGGAGCTGTTTTTT. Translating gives CASSRGDMNTGELFF.

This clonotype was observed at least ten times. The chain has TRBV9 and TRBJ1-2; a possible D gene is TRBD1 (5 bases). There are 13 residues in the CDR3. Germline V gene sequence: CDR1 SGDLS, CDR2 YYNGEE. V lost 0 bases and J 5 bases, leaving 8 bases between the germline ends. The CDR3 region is CASSVADSYGYTF. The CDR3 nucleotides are TGTGCCAGCAGCGTAGCCGACAGTTATGGCTACACCTTC.

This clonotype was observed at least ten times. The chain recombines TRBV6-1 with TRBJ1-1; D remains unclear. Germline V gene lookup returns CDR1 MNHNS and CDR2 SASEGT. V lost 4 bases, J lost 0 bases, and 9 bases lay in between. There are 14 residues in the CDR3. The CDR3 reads CASSAGPLNTEAFF. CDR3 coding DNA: TGTGCCAGCAGTGCCGGACCCTTGAACACTGAAGCTTTCTTT.

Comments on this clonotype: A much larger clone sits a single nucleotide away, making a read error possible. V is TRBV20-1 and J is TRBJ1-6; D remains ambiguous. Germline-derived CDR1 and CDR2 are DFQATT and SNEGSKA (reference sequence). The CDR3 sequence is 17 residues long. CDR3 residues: CSARAPGFGLENSHLHF. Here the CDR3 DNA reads TGCAGTGCTAGGGCCCCGGGTTTTGGGTTGGAGAATTCACACCTCCACTTT.

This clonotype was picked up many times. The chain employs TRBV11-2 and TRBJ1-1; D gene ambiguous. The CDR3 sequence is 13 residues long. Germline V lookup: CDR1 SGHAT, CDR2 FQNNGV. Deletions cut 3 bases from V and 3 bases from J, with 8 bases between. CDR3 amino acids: CASSFTPYTEAFF. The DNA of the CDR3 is TGTGCCAGCAGCTTTACACCGTACACTGAAGCTTTCTTT.

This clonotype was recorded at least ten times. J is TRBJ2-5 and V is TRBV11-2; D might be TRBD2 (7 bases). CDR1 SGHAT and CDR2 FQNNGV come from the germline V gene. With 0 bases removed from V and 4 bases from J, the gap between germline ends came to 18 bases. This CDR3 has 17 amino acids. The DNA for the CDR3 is TGTGCCAGCAGCTTAGAGGGGGGGGGCGATTGGCGAGAGACCCAGTACTTC. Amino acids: CASSLEGGGDWRETQYF.

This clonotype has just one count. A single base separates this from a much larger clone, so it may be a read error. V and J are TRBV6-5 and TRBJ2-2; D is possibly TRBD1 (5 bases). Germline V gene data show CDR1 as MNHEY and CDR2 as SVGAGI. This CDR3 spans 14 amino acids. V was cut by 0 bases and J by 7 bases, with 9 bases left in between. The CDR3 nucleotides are TGTGCCAGCAGTTACTCGGTCAGGGACGGGGAGCTGTTTTTT. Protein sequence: CASSYSVRDGELFF.

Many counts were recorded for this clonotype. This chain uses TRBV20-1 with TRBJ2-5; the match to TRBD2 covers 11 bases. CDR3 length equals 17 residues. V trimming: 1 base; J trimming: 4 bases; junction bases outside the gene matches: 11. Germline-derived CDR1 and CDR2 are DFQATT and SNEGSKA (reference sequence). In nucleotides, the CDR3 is TGCAGTGCTAGAGCCAGACTAGCGGGGAAGGCTGTAGAGACCCAGTACTTC. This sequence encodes CSARARLAGKAVETQYF.

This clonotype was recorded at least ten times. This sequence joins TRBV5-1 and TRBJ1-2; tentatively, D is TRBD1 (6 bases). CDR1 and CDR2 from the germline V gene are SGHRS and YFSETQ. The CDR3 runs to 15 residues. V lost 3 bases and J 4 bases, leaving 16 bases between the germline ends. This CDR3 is CASSSGPTGTYGYTF. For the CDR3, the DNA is TGCGCCAGCAGCTCCGGACCAACAGGGACCTATGGCTACACCTTC.

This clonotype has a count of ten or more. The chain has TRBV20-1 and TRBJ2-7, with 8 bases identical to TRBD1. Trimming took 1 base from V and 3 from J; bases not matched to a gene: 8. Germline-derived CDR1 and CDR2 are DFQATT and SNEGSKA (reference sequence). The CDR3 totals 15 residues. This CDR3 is CSARGMGQVFYEQYF. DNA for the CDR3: TGCAGTGCTAGAGGGATGGGACAGGTCTTCTACGAGCAGTACTTC.

The CDR3 protein is CASSLGSGGYQPQHF. CDR3 in DNA: TGTGCCAGCAGTTTAGGGTCGGGGGGGTATCAGCCCCAGCATTTT. The chain joins TRBV12-3 or TRBV12-4 to TRBJ1-5; tentatively, D is TRBD1 (5 bases). This CDR3 comprises 15 residues. Trimming removed 1 base at V and 5 bases at J, with 12 bases between.

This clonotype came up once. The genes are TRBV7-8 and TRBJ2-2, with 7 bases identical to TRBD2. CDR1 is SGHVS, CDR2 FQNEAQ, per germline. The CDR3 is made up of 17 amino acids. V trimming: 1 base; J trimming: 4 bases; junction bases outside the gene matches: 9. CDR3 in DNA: TGTGCCAGCAGCTTAGATTCCCTAGCGGCGAGCACCGGGGAGCTGTTTTTT. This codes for CASSLDSLAASTGELFF.

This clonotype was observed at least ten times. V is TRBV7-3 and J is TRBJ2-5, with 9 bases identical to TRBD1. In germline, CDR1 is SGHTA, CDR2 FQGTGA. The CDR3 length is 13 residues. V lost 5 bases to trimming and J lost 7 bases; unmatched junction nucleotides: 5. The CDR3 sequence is CASSPQGAGTQYF. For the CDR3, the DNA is TGTGCCAGCAGCCCACAGGGGGCAGGGACCCAGTACTTC. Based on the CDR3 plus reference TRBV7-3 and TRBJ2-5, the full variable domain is GAGVSQTPSNKVTEKGKYVELRCDPISGHTALYWYRQSLGQGPEFLIYFQGTGAADDSGLPNDRFFAVRPEGSVSTLKIQRTERGDSAVYLCASSPQGAGTQYFGPGTRLLVL.

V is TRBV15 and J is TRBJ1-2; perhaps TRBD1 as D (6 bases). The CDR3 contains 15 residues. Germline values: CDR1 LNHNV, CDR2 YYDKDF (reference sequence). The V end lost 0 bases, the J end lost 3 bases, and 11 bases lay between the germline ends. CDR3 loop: CATSRDVGTHYGYTF. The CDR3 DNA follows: TGTGCCACCAGCAGAGATGTCGGGACACACTATGGCTACACCTTC.

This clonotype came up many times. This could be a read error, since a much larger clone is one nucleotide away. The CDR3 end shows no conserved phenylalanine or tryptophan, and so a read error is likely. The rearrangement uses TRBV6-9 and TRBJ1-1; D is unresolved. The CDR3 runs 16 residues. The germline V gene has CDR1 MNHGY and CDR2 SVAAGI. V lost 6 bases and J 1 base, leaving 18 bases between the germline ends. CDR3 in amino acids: CASSPPPSLRNTEAFS. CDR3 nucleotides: TGTGCCAGCAGCCCCCCTCCCTCACTGAGGAACACTGAAGCTTTCTCT.

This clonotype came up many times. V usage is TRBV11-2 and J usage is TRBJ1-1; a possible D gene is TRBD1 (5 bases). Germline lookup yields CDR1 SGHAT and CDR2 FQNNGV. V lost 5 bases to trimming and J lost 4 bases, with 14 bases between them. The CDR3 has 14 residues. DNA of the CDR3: TGTGCCAGCAGCCCCGGGGCTAGGAGCACTGAAGCTTTCTTT. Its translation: CASSPGARSTEAFF.

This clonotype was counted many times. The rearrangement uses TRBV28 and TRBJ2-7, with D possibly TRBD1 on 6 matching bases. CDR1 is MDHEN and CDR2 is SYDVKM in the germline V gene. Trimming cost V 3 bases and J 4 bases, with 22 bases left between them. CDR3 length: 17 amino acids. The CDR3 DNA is TGTGCCAGCAGTTTTTTCCGGTGGGGTCGAGGGGGTTACGAGCAGTACTTC. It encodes CASSFFRWGRGGYEQYF.

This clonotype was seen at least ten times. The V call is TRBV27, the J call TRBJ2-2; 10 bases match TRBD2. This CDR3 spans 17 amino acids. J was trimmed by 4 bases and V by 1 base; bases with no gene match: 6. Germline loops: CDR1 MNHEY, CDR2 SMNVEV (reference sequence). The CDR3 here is CASSLYELAGATGELFF. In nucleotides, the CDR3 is TGTGCCAGCAGTTTATACGAGCTAGCGGGAGCCACCGGGGAGCTGTTTTTT.

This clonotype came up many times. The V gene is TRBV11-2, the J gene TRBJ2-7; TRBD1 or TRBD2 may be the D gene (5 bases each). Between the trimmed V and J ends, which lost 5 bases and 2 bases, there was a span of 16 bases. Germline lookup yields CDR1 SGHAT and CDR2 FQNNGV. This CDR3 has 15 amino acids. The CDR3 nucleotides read TGTGCCAGCAGCATATCCCCATTGGGGGCCTACGAGCAGTACTTC. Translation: CASSISPLGAYEQYF.

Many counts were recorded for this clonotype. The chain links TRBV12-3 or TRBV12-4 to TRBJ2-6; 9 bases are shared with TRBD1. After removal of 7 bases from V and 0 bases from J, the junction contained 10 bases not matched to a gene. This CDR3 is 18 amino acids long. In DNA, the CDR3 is TGTGCCAGCAATCCAACGGGACAGGGTATCTCTGGGGCCAACGTCCTGACTTTC. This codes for CASNPTGQGISGANVLTF.

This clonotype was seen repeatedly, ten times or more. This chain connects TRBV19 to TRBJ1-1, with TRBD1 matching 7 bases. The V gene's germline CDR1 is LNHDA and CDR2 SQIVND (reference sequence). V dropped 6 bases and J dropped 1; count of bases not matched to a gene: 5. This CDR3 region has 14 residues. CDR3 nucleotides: TGTGCCAGTAGCTACAGGGGCCGGAACACTGAAGCTTTCTTT. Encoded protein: CASSYRGRNTEAFF.